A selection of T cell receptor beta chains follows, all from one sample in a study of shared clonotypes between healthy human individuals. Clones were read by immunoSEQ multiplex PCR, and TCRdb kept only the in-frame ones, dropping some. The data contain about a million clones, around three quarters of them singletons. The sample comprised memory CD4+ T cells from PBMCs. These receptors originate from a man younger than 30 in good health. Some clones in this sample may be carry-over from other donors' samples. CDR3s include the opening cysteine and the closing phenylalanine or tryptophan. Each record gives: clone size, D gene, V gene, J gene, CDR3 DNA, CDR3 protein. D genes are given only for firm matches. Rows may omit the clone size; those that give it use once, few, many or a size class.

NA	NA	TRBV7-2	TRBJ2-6	TGTGCCAGCAGCTCAGCTGCAGGTTCTGGGGCCAACGTCCTGACTTTC	CASSSAAGSGANVLTF
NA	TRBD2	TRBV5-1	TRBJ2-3	TGCGCCAGCAGCCCGAATAGCGGGAGTGGAGATACGCAGTATTTT	CASSPNSGSGDTQYF
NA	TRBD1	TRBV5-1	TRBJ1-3	TGCGCCAGCAGCTTGGAGGGACAGGGGACCCGAAACACCATATATTTT	CASSLEGQGTRNTIYF
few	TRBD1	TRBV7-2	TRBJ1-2	TGTGCCAGCAGCGGGGGGACAGGGGGCGCGATCGGCACCTTC	CASSGGTGGAIGTF
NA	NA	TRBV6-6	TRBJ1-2	TGTGCCAGCACACGACTCGACAGTGGCTACACCTTC	CASTRLDSGYTF
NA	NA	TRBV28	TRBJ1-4	TGTGCCAGCAGTTCGTTACAGGGAGGGGATGAAAAACTGTTTTTT	CASSSLQGGDEKLFF
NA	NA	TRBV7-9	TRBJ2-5	TGTGCCAGCAGCTCAGGGGCCGGGCGGGGGACCCAGTACTTC	CASSSGAGRGTQYF
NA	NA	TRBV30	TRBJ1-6	TGTGCGGGGGGCCTCTCCTATAATTCACCCCTCCACTTT	CAGGLSYNSPLHF
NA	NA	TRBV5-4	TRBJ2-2	TGTGCCAGCAGCTTGGCCGGGACTCTTCCCGGGGAGCTGTTTTTT	CASSLAGTLPGELFF
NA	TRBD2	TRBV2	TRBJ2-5	TGTGCCAGCAGTTATAGCGGGAGTTTGGATGAGACCCAGTACTTC	CASSYSGSLDETQYF
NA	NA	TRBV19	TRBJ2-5	TGTGCCAGTAGTAGAAGGACTATTAAGGGACAAGAGACCCAGTACTTC	CASSRRTIKGQETQYF
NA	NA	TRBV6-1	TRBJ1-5	TGTGCCAGCAGTGAACGAGGGAGTGGGCCCCAGCATTTT	CASSERGSGPQHF
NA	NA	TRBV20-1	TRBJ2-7	TGCAGTGCTCCCAGGAACTACGAGCAGTACTTC	CSAPRNYEQYF
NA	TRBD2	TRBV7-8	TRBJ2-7	TGTGCCAGCAGCTCCCCTACGGGAGGTACCTACGAGCAGTACTTC	CASSSPTGGTYEQYF
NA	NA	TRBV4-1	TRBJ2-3	TGCGCCAGCAGCCAATTTGGGACCAAGGATACGCAGTATTTT	CASSQFGTKDTQYF
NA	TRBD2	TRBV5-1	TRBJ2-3	TGCGCCAGCAGCACTAGAGCGGGAGGGCTCACAGATACGCAGTATTTT	CASSTRAGGLTDTQYF
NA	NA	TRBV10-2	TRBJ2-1	TGCGCCAGCAGCTCCTACAATGAGCAGTTCTTC	CASSSYNEQFF
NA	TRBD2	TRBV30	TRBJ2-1	TGTGCCTTCGAGGGCGGGAGGGATAGTACCTACAATGAGCAGTTCTTC	CAFEGGRDSTYNEQFF
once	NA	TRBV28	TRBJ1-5	TGTGCCAGCAGCTCCTTGGGGTCTGATCAGCCCCAGCATTTT	CASSSLGSDQPQHF
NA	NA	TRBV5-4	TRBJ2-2	TGTGCCAGCAGCCTGCTTGGTGGGGAGAACACCGGGGAGCTGTTTTTT	CASSLLGGENTGELFF
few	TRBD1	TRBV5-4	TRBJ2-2	TGTGCCAGCAGCTCCCGGGACAGTTTCAACACCGGGGAGCTGTTTTTT	CASSSRDSFNTGELFF
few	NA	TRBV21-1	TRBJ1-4	TGTGCCAGCAGCAAAGGTTCGCGGGACAGACTCTCAACTAATGAAAAACTGTTTTTT	CASSKGSRDRLSTNEKLFF
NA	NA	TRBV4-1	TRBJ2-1	TGCGCCAGCAGCCGACCTGGGACGACCTGGGGGCAGTTCTTC	CASSRPGTTWGQFF
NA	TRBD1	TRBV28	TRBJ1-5	TGTGCCAGCAGTTATTGGACAGGGGGCTTCAATCAGCCCCAGCATTTT	CASSYWTGGFNQPQHF
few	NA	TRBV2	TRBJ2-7	TGTGCCAGTACGTACGAGCACGAGCAGTACTTC	CASTYEHEQYF
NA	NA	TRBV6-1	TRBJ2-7	TGTGCCAGCAGGAGGGGGGCTTACGAGCAGTACTTC	CASRRGAYEQYF
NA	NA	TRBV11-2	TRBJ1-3	TGTGCCAGCAGCTTGGGGCCCTCTGGAAACACCATATATTTT	CASSLGPSGNTIYF
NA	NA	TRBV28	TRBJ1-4	TGTGCCGGCAGTTTCCGAGATCTTAATGAAAAACTGTTTTTT	CAGSFRDLNEKLFF
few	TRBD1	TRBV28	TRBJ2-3	TGTGCCAGCAGTTCCCGGACAGGGGGGACAGATACGCAGTATTTT	CASSSRTGGTDTQYF
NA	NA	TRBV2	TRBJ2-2	TGTGCCAGCACCCAGGAGTGGGTTTCCGGGGAGCTGTTTTTT	CASTQEWVSGELFF
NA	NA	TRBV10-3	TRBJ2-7	TGTGCCACCGCTAAAGAAGCGGCAGGGGCCTACGAGCAGTACTTC	CATAKEAAGAYEQYF
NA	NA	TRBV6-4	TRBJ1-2	TGTGCCAGCAGCCGGGGTTGGGGTTATGGCTACACCTTC	CASSRGWGYGYTF
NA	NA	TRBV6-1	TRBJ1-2	TGTGCCAGCAGTGAAGGCGGGGGAACTGGCTACACCTTC	CASSEGGGTGYTF
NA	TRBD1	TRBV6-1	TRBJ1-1	TGTGCCAGCAGGTTGACAGGGGTGGACACTGAAGCTTTCTTT	CASRLTGVDTEAFF
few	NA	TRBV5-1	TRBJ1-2	TGCGCCAGCAGCTTGGGCAGGGATAGTGGCGGCTACACCTTC	CASSLGRDSGGYTF
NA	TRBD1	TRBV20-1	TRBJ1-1	TGCAGTGCTCACAGGGGTGCCGAAGCTTTCTTT	CSAHRGAEAFF
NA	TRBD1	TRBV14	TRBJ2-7	TGTGCCAGCAGCCAAGGGACAGGGGGTTGGTACGAGCAGTACTTC	CASSQGTGGWYEQYF
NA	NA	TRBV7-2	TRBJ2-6	TGTGCCAGCAGCTTCTTTTCTGGGGCCAACGTCCTGACTTTC	CASSFFSGANVLTF
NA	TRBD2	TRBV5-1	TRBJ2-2	TGCGCCAGCAGCTTGGTGGGTCTAGCGGGAGGCCCGGATCGACCCGGGGAGCTGTTTTTT	CASSLVGLAGGPDRPGELFF
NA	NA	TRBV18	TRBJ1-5	TGTGCCAGCTCATCCGAGAATCAGCCCCAGCATTTT	CASSSENQPQHF
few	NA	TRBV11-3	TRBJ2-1	TGTGCCAGCAGCTTAGGATCTGCGGGGGAGCAGTTCTTC	CASSLGSAGEQFF
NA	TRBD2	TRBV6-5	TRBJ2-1	TGTGCCAGTGGACTAGCGGGAGGTGAGCAGTTCTTC	CASGLAGGEQFF
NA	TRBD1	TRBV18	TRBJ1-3	TGTGCCAGCTCACCGGACAGGATCTCTGGAAACACCATATATTTT	CASSPDRISGNTIYF
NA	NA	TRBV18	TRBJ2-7	TGTGCCAGCTCACCGCCCGGAGAGTACGAGCAGTACTTC	CASSPPGEYEQYF
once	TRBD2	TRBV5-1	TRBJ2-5	TGCGCCAGCAGCCAGGGACTAGCGGGAGGAGCAGAGACCCAGTACTTC	CASSQGLAGGAETQYF
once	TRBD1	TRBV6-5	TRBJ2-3	TGTGCCAGCAGACAAACAGGGGGCGCGTTTAATACGCAGTATTTT	CASRQTGGAFNTQYF
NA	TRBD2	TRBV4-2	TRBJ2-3	TGTGCCAGCAGCCAAGAGAGTCTAGCGGCTAGCACAGATACGCAGTATTTT	CASSQESLAASTDTQYF
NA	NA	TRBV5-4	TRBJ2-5	TGTGCCAGCAGCTTGGGTGGGGTGGAGACCCAGTACTTC	CASSLGGVETQYF
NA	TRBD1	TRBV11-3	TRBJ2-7	TGTGCCAGCAGCTTGTTGGGCGGGACAGGTGTCTCCTACGAGCAGTACTTC	CASSLLGGTGVSYEQYF
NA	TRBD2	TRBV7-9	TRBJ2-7	TGTGCCAGCAGCATTAGCGGGACTTCCTACGAGCAGTACTTC	CASSISGTSYEQYF
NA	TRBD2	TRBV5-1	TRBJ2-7	TGCGCCAGCAGCTTGGGAACTAGCGGGAGTGAGCAGTACTTC	CASSLGTSGSEQYF
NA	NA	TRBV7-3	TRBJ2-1	TGTGCCAGCAGCTTAAAAACAGGGTCCGACAATGAGCAGTTCTTC	CASSLKTGSDNEQFF
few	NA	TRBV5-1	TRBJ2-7	TGCGCCAGCAGCTTGGGGAGCTCCTACGAGCAGTACTTC	CASSLGSSYEQYF
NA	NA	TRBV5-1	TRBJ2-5	TGCGCCAGCAGCTTAAGACCCGGGCGTCAAGAGACCCAGTACTTC	CASSLRPGRQETQYF
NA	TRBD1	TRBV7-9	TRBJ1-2	TGTGCCAGCAGCTGGACAGGGGCGGGTGGCTACACCTTC	CASSWTGAGGYTF
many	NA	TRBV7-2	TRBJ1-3	TGTGCCAGCAGTCATACAGGGATGGGAAACACCATATATTTT	CASSHTGMGNTIYF
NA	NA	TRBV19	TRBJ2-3	TGTGCCAGTAGTTACCGGACCGGGACAGATACGCAGTATTTT	CASSYRTGTDTQYF